The rows below give T cell receptor beta chains drawn from one sample of a study of blood T cell repertoires in COVID-19. This table comes from immunoSEQ multiplex PCR, and its TCRdb copy is limited to in-frame clones, with some not included. The sample lists about 13,000 clones; about three quarters were seen once. The sequencing input was peripheral blood. Source of these receptors: a woman older than 75 with acute or convalescent COVID-19. Each CDR3 is given with its conserved first and last residue. The D gene is left open where the match is weak. Clone size is given for some rows only: seen once, a few or many times, or a class if the clone is expanded.

J: TRBJ2-1
V: TRBV4-1
size: NA
D: NA
CDR3: CASSQGSFSSPYNEQFF
DNA: TGCGCCAGCAGCCAGGGCTCCTTCAGTTCCCCCTACAATGAGCAGTTCTTC

J: TRBJ2-7
V: TRBV10-1
size: NA
D: NA
CDR3: CASSERGNEQYF
DNA: TGCGCCAGCAGTGAGCGGGGAAACGAGCAGTACTTC

J: TRBJ1-5
V: TRBV19
size: NA
D: NA
CDR3: CASSISQGNQPQHF
DNA: TGTGCCAGTAGTATCTCACAGGGCAATCAGCCCCAGCATTTT

J: TRBJ2-3
V: TRBV6-4
size: few
D: TRBD1
CDR3: CASSDTDRGEQYF
DNA: TGTGCCAGCAGTGACACCGACAGGGGAGAGCAGTATTTT

J: TRBJ2-7
V: TRBV19
size: NA
D: NA
CDR3: CASSMSAYEQYF
DNA: TGTGCCAGTAGTATGTCCGCGTACGAGCAGTACTTC

J: TRBJ2-7
V: TRBV30
size: NA
D: TRBD1
CDR3: CAWSVNSGQGQYF
DNA: TGTGCCTGGAGTGTAAACTCCGGACAGGGGCAGTACTTC

J: TRBJ1-4
V: TRBV28
size: NA
D: NA
CDR3: CASSPASGGGGEKLFF
DNA: TGTGCCAGCAGTCCCGCTTCGGGAGGTGGAGGTGAAAAACTGTTTTTT

J: TRBJ1-2
V: TRBV28
size: once
D: TRBD1
CDR3: CASSLGDRDYGYTF
DNA: TGTGCCAGCAGTTTAGGGGACAGGGACTATGGCTACACCTTC

J: TRBJ1-1
V: TRBV5-5
size: few
D: NA
CDR3: CASSLDLNTEAFF
DNA: TGTGCCAGCAGCTTGGACTTGAACACTGAAGCTTTCTTT

J: TRBJ1-1
V: TRBV28
size: few
D: TRBD1
CDR3: CASSLAQGGTEAFF
DNA: TGTGCCAGCAGTTTGGCTCAGGGGGGCACTGAAGCTTTCTTT

J: TRBJ1-2
V: TRBV6-5
size: NA
D: NA
CDR3: CASKSTTGPYGYTF
DNA: TGTGCCAGCAAAAGTACGACAGGACCTTATGGCTACACCTTC

J: TRBJ2-1
V: TRBV6-1
size: NA
D: NA
CDR3: CASSETGWEQFF
DNA: TGTGCCAGCAGTGAAACGGGGTGGGAGCAGTTCTTC

J: TRBJ1-2
V: TRBV7-2
size: NA
D: TRBD1
CDR3: CASSPGQGGRYGYTF
DNA: TGTGCCAGCAGTCCCGGACAGGGGGGACGGTATGGCTACACCTTC

J: TRBJ1-2
V: TRBV29-1
size: NA
D: TRBD1
CDR3: CSVEDGTGNGYTF
DNA: TGCAGCGTTGAAGATGGGACAGGGAATGGCTACACCTTC

J: TRBJ2-7
V: TRBV2
size: once
D: TRBD1
CDR3: CASSARTGSYEQYF
DNA: TGTGCCAGCAGTGCCAGGACAGGTTCCTACGAGCAGTACTTC

J: TRBJ1-2
V: TRBV2
size: NA
D: NA
CDR3: CASATNRFSTHGYTF
DNA: TGTGCCAGCGCTACAAACAGGTTTAGTACGCATGGCTACACCTTC

J: TRBJ1-3
V: TRBV25-1
size: NA
D: TRBD1
CDR3: CASSEYTGGFGNTIYF
DNA: TGTGCCAGCAGTGAATATACAGGGGGATTCGGAAACACCATATATTTT

J: TRBJ2-1
V: TRBV4-3
size: NA
D: TRBD2
CDR3: CASSQDPSGGPNNEQFF
DNA: TGCGCCAGCAGCCAAGATCCTAGCGGGGGCCCAAACAATGAGCAGTTCTTC

J: TRBJ2-7
V: TRBV3-1/TRBV3-2
size: NA
D: NA
CDR3: CASSQEGSPTYEQYF
DNA: TGTGCCAGCAGCCAAGAGGGCTCCCCGACCTACGAGCAGTACTTC

J: TRBJ1-5
V: TRBV27
size: NA
D: TRBD1
CDR3: CASSWGTGINQPQHF
DNA: TGTGCCAGCAGTTGGGGGACAGGAATCAATCAGCCCCAGCATTTT

J: TRBJ2-3
V: TRBV7-8
size: NA
D: NA
CDR3: CASSRAGRGDTQYF
DNA: TGTGCCAGCAGCCGAGCGGGCAGGGGAGATACGCAGTATTTT

J: TRBJ1-1
V: TRBV6-4
size: NA
D: TRBD1
CDR3: CASRGQGATEAFF
DNA: TGTGCCAGCAGGGGACAGGGGGCCACTGAAGCTTTCTTT

J: TRBJ1-3
V: TRBV12-3/TRBV12-4
size: many
D: NA
CDR3: CASDTDSGNTIYF
DNA: TGTGCCAGCGACACGGACTCTGGAAACACCATATATTTT

J: TRBJ1-5
V: TRBV12-3/TRBV12-4
size: NA
D: NA
CDR3: CASSFGDQPQHF
DNA: TGTGCCAGCAGTTTCGGGGATCAGCCCCAGCATTTT

J: TRBJ2-3
V: TRBV27
size: NA
D: NA
CDR3: CASSLGRLGPSTDTQYF
DNA: TGTGCCAGCAGCCTAGGCCGACTCGGCCCTAGCACAGATACGCAGTATTTT

J: TRBJ2-4
V: TRBV9
size: NA
D: TRBD1
CDR3: CASSATGTVTRWGAKNIQYF
DNA: TGTGCCAGCAGCGCCACGGGGACAGTAACCAGGTGGGGGGCCAAAAACATTCAGTACTTC

J: TRBJ2-3
V: TRBV7-3
size: NA
D: NA
CDR3: CASSWGLTDTQYF
DNA: TGTGCCAGCAGCTGGGGACTTACAGATACGCAGTATTTT

J: TRBJ1-5
V: TRBV6-5
size: NA
D: NA
CDR3: CASRPGLPSNQPQHF
DNA: TGTGCCAGCAGACCGGGACTTCCTAGCAATCAGCCCCAGCATTTT

J: TRBJ2-7
V: TRBV7-6
size: many
D: TRBD2
CDR3: CASSPGGRSSYEQYF
DNA: TGTGCCAGCAGCCCGGGGGGTAGGAGCTCCTACGAGCAGTACTTC

J: TRBJ2-3
V: TRBV7-9
size: NA
D: TRBD1
CDR3: CASSLQGTDTQYF
DNA: TGTGCCAGCAGCCTACAGGGGACAGATACGCAGTATTTT

J: TRBJ2-2
V: TRBV6-5
size: NA
D: TRBD1
CDR3: CASFTGAGTGELFF
DNA: TGTGCCAGCTTTACAGGGGCGGGCACCGGGGAGCTGTTTTTT

J: TRBJ2-1
V: TRBV3-1/TRBV3-2
size: NA
D: TRBD1
CDR3: CASSLTGGGYNEQFF
DNA: TGTGCCAGCAGCCTGACAGGGGGCGGGTACAATGAGCAGTTCTTC

J: TRBJ2-3
V: TRBV4-2
size: NA
D: TRBD2
CDR3: CASSQDTSGGGRDTQYF
DNA: TGTGCCAGCAGCCAAGACACGTCGGGGGGGGGCCGAGATACGCAGTATTTT

J: TRBJ2-2
V: TRBV5-6
size: NA
D: TRBD1
CDR3: CASSNYRGPDTGELFF
DNA: TGTGCCAGCAGCAATTACAGGGGGCCGGACACCGGGGAGCTGTTTTTT

J: TRBJ1-4
V: TRBV27
size: NA
D: TRBD1
CDR3: CASRKEGAGEKLFF
DNA: TGTGCCAGCAGGAAGGAGGGGGCGGGAGAAAAACTGTTTTTT

J: TRBJ2-5
V: TRBV6-2/TRBV6-3
size: NA
D: NA
CDR3: CASSHLYETQYF
DNA: TGTGCCAGCAGCCACTTATACGAGACCCAGTACTTC

J: TRBJ2-3
V: TRBV5-1
size: NA
D: NA
CDR3: CASSLVGQSGTDTQYF
DNA: TGCGCCAGCAGCTTGGTCGGACAGTCGGGAACAGATACGCAGTATTTT

J: TRBJ1-4
V: TRBV2
size: NA
D: NA
CDR3: CASRDPRESVNEKLFF
DNA: TGTGCCAGCAGGGATCCGAGGGAGTCCGTTAATGAAAAACTGTTTTTT

J: TRBJ2-1
V: TRBV28
size: NA
D: NA
CDR3: CASQIPGLLPSYNEQFF
DNA: TGTGCCAGCCAAATTCCCGGACTGCTACCCTCCTACAATGAGCAGTTCTTC

J: TRBJ2-1
V: TRBV4-3
size: NA
D: TRBD1
CDR3: CASSQSGTASAEQFF
DNA: TGCGCCAGCAGCCAATCCGGGACAGCCAGCGCGGAGCAGTTCTTC

J: TRBJ2-2
V: TRBV3-1/TRBV3-2
size: NA
D: TRBD2
CDR3: CASSRPLGAGGNTGELFF
DNA: TGTGCCAGCAGCCGCCCTTTAGGAGCGGGGGGCAACACCGGGGAGCTGTTTTTT

J: TRBJ2-3
V: TRBV20-1
size: NA
D: TRBD2
CDR3: CSASLSSGGNSGTQYF
DNA: TGCAGTGCTAGTTTGTCTAGCGGGGGTAACTCAGGAACGCAGTATTTT

J: TRBJ2-4
V: TRBV5-6
size: NA
D: TRBD1
CDR3: CASSGTGEAKNIQYF
DNA: TGTGCCAGCAGCGGGACAGGAGAAGCCAAAAACATTCAGTACTTC

J: TRBJ2-1
V: TRBV7-8
size: NA
D: NA
CDR3: CASSLVRGPVPTSNEQFF
DNA: TGTGCCAGCAGCTTAGTCAGGGGTCCAGTCCCCACCTCCAATGAGCAGTTCTTC

J: TRBJ2-2
V: TRBV24-1
size: medium-sized
D: TRBD1
CDR3: CATAVGQGVETGELFF
DNA: TGTGCCACCGCAGTGGGACAGGGAGTTGAAACCGGGGAGCTGTTTTTT

J: TRBJ2-3
V: TRBV18
size: NA
D: TRBD2
CDR3: CASSSGLAGDTQYF
DNA: TGTGCCAGCTCATCGGGACTAGCGGGAGATACGCAGTATTTT

J: TRBJ1-2
V: TRBV5-8
size: NA
D: TRBD1
CDR3: CASSPQGASYGYTF
DNA: TGTGCCAGCAGCCCCCAGGGGGCCAGCTATGGCTACACCTTC

J: TRBJ1-2
V: TRBV4-1
size: NA
D: TRBD1
CDR3: CASSQDRTGPYGYTF
DNA: TGCGCCAGCAGCCAAGATCGGACAGGGCCGTATGGCTACACCTTC

J: TRBJ2-5
V: TRBV18
size: NA
D: TRBD1
CDR3: CASSPGQGAKTQYF
DNA: TGTGCCAGCTCACCGGGACAGGGGGCGAAGACCCAGTACTTC

J: TRBJ2-5
V: TRBV11-3
size: NA
D: NA
CDR3: CASSVGQSETQYF
DNA: TGTGCCAGCAGCGTGGGCCAGTCGGAGACCCAGTACTTC

J: TRBJ2-7
V: TRBV18
size: NA
D: NA
CDR3: CASSPRGGPYEQYF
DNA: TGTGCCAGCTCACCACGGGGGGGGCCCTACGAGCAGTACTTC

J: TRBJ1-2
V: TRBV28
size: NA
D: NA
CDR3: CASSSYQEGTYGYTF
DNA: TGTGCCAGCAGTTCGTACCAGGAGGGTACCTATGGCTACACCTTC